Below, 18 T cell receptor beta chains from the same sample are listed, as sequenced in a study of blood T cell repertoires in COVID-19. Sequencing used immunoSEQ multiplex PCR; TCRdb keeps in-frame clones, though not all of them. The table has approximately 78,000 clones, over 65% seen once. The sequenced material came from peripheral blood. The receptors were gathered from a woman of 80 years or more with acute or convalescent COVID-19.

As regards this clone: One end of the junction fails to match germline, which may point to a read error. This CDR3 is CASSLRHRRLF. CDR3 nucleotides: TGCGCCAGCAGCCTACGACACCGCCGCTTATTC. The V call is TRBV4-1, the J call TRBJ1-2; D not resolved. The length of the CDR3 is 11 residues. Germline V gene data show CDR1 as MGHRA and CDR2 as YSYEKL.

This clone occurred many times. The chain carries TRBV27 and TRBJ1-1; the D gene is possibly TRBD1 (6 bases). The germline V gene encodes CDR1 MNHEY and CDR2 SMNVEV (reference sequence). This CDR3 is 15 amino acids long. Trimming cost V 4 bases and J 1 base, with 13 bases left between them. Here the CDR3 DNA reads TGTGCCAGCAGTTCGGGACAATTGGAGAACACTGAAGCTTTCTTT. Translating gives CASSSGQLENTEAFF.

This clone was counted a few times. CDR3 coding DNA: TGCGCCAGCAGCCAAGCTAAATATGGGCTCTCTGGAAACACCATATATTTT. Translated, it gives CASSQAKYGLSGNTIYF. This chain connects TRBV4-1 to TRBJ1-3, with unresolved D. The CDR3 spans 17 residues. V lost 1 base and J lost 0, with 13 bases in between. Germline assignment: CDR1 MGHRA and CDR2 YSYEKL.

V usage is TRBV24-1 and J usage is TRBJ1-2; 7 positions match TRBD1. The CDR3 runs to 13 residues. CDR1 and CDR2 (germline): KGHDR, SFDVKD. Trimming took 4 bases from V and 8 from J; bases not matched to a gene: 6. CDR3 residues: CATSDGTVGGYTF. The CDR3 DNA follows: TGTGCCACCAGTGACGGGACAGTGGGGGGCTACACCTTC.

The rearrangement joins TRBV19 to TRBJ2-3; 12 bases fit TRBD2. J was trimmed by 0 bases and V by 6 bases; bases with no gene match: 10. Germline V gene lookup returns CDR1 LNHDA and CDR2 SQIVND (reference sequence). The CDR3 spans 18 residues. CDR3 amino acids: CASSRRLAGALSTDTQYF. CDR3 coding DNA: TGTGCCAGTAGCCGCCGACTAGCGGGGGCCCTTAGCACAGATACGCAGTATTTT.

This chain connects TRBV12-3 or TRBV12-4 to TRBJ1-1, with D tentatively TRBD1 (5 bases). There are 13 residues in the CDR3. V was trimmed by 6 bases and J by 1 base, leaving 9 bases between them. CDR3 sequence: CASSHGGNTEAFF. CDR3 nucleotide sequence: TGTGCCAGCAGCCACGGGGGGAACACTGAAGCTTTCTTT.

This chain uses TRBV6-5 with TRBJ1-5; D is possibly TRBD1 (6 bases). The ends were cut back, 7 bases at V and 3 bases at J, with 16 bases in the middle. The length of the CDR3 is 15 residues. CDR1 MNHEY and CDR2 SVGAGI come from the germline V gene. The CDR3 DNA is TGTGCCAGCATCCCGTCCGACAGGTACAATCAGCCCCAGCATTTT. This sequence encodes CASIPSDRYNQPQHF.

A few counts support this clone. The rearrangement links TRBV6-5 to TRBJ1-1; D gene unclear. Trimming left V 7 bases short and J 12 bases short, with 18 bases between. The CDR3 totals 12 residues. CDR1 is MNHEY, CDR2 SVGAGI, per germline. DNA of the CDR3: TGTGCCAGCAATTGGTCCTCGGTAAGATCTTTCTTT. Its protein product is CASNWSSVRSFF.

The J gene is TRBJ2-7, the V gene TRBV5-1; 7 nucleotides line up with TRBD1. With 0 bases clipped from V and 2 bases from J, the junction kept 5 bases outside the gene matches. The CDR3 extends over 15 amino acids. Germline CDR1 reads SGHRS; CDR2 reads YFSETQ. The CDR3 protein is CASSLDNQGAYEQYF. The CDR3 DNA sequence: TGCGCCAGCAGCTTGGATAATCAGGGGGCCTACGAGCAGTACTTC. Using reference TRBV5-1 and TRBJ2-7 for the parts outside the CDR3, the full variable domain is KAGVTQTPRYLIKTRGQQVTLSCSPISGHRSVSWYQQTPGQGLQFLFEYFSETQRNKGNFPGRFSGRQFSNSRSEMNVSTLELGDSALYLCASSLDNQGAYEQYFGPGTRLTVT.

The gene calls are TRBV3-1 (or the pseudogene TRBV3-2) and TRBJ1-6; possible D gene TRBD1, 5 bases. The CDR3 runs to 15 residues. Germline V gives CDR1 LGHDT, CDR2 YNNKEL (reference sequence). Deletions cut 1 base from V and 7 bases from J, with 11 bases between. The CDR3 sequence is CASSQVWGGNSPLHF. In DNA form, the CDR3 reads TGTGCCAGCAGCCAAGTGTGGGGGGGGAATTCACCCCTCCACTTT.

The V call is TRBV9, the J call TRBJ2-7; 12 positions match TRBD2. J gave up 7 bases and V 3 bases, and 5 bases lay outside the gene matches. The germline V gene encodes CDR1 SGDLS and CDR2 YYNGEE. This CDR3 is 14 amino acids long. The CDR3 DNA is TGTGCCAGCAGCGCTAGCGGGAGGGCGGGTGAGCAGTACTTC. It yields the protein CASSASGRAGEQYF.

This chain uses TRBV6-5 with TRBJ1-2; 7 bases align to TRBD1. Germline V gene data show CDR1 as MNHEY and CDR2 as SVGAGI. J was trimmed by 6 bases and V by 2 bases; bases with no gene match: 3. The CDR3 length is 13 residues. The CDR3 nucleotides read TGTGCCAGCAGTTACCTACAGGGGAATGGCTACACCTTC. Translated: CASSYLQGNGYTF.

The chain carries TRBV5-4 and TRBJ1-2; 10 bases are a match to TRBD1. The CDR3 sequence is 15 residues long. CDR1 is SGHNT and CDR2 is YYREEE in the germline V gene (reference sequence). V gave up 0 bases and J gave up 2 bases; unmatched junction bases: 1. CDR3 region: CASSLGQGANYGYTF. CDR3 nucleotide sequence: TGTGCCAGCAGCTTGGGACAGGGGGCCAACTATGGCTACACCTTC.

This clone appeared a few times. The V call is TRBV5-4, the J call TRBJ1-2; maybe TRBD1 (5 bases). V was clipped by 0 bases and J by 0 bases, with 12 bases between them. The germline gives CDR1 SGHNT, CDR2 YYREEE (reference sequence). This CDR3 has 16 amino acids. The CDR3 spells CASSLDLTASNYGYTF. The CDR3 DNA follows: TGTGCCAGCAGCTTGGATTTGACAGCCTCTAACTATGGCTACACCTTC.

This clone was picked up a small number of times. The genes are TRBV12-5 and TRBJ1-1, with D possibly being TRBD1 (6 bases). V was trimmed by 9 bases and J by 3 bases, leaving 11 bases between them. Germline CDR1 is LGHNT and CDR2 is FRNRAP. This CDR3 has 12 residues. CDR3 coding DNA: TGTGCTAGCCTGCAGGGGTACACTGAAGCTTTCTTT. The encoded protein is CASLQGYTEAFF.

The CDR3 sequence: CATSRDRGVMVYNEQFF. DNA for the CDR3: TGTGCCACCAGCAGAGATCGGGGGGTGATGGTCTACAATGAGCAGTTCTTC. V is TRBV15 and J is TRBJ2-1, with 7 bases lining up with TRBD2. CDR3 length equals 17 residues. V trimming: 0 bases; J trimming: 3 bases; junction bases outside the gene matches: 8. Germline loops: CDR1 LNHNV, CDR2 YYDKDF (reference sequence). The variable domain in full, completed from reference TRBV15 and TRBJ2-1, reads DAMVIQNPRYQVTQFGKPVTLSCSQTLNHNVMYWYQQKSSQAPKLLFHYYDKDFNNEADTPDNFQSRRPNTSFCFLDIRSPGLGDTAMYLCATSRDRGVMVYNEQFFGPGTRLTVL.

V usage is TRBV9 and J usage is TRBJ2-3; D perhaps matches TRBD2 (6 bases). The germline V gene has CDR1 SGDLS and CDR2 YYNGEE. The V end lost 2 bases, the J end lost 0 bases, and 7 bases lay between the germline ends. The CDR3 loop spans 14 amino acids. The CDR3 is CASSVSGSTDTQYF. The CDR3 nucleotides read TGTGCCAGCAGCGTTAGCGGAAGCACAGATACGCAGTATTTT.

The chain has TRBV18 and TRBJ2-4; 8 nucleotides line up with TRBD1. This CDR3 comprises 16 residues. Unmatched junction bases numbered 8, after V lost 4 bases and J lost 3 bases. Germline V gives CDR1 KGHSH, CDR2 LQKENI. The CDR3 DNA sequence: TGTGCCAGCTCACTTACGACAGGGGTGGGCAAAAACATTCAGTACTTC. This gives the protein CASSLTTGVGKNIQYF. The variable domain in full, with the rest retrieved from reference TRBV18 and TRBJ2-4, is NAGVMQNPRHLVRRRGQEARLRCSPMKGHSHVYWYRQLPEEGLKFMVYLQKENIIDESGMPKERFSAEFPKEGPSILRIQQVVRGDSAAYFCASSLTTGVGKNIQYFGAGTRLSVL.